This T cell receptor beta chain was identified in a study of shared clonotypes between healthy human individuals. Profiled with immunoSEQ multiplex PCR; TCRdb holds only in-frame clones, not every one. The repertoire holds about 2 million clones, with roughly 96% as singletons. The sequenced sample consisted of naive CD4+ T cells sorted from blood. Described subset: CD45RA+ positively selected. This clonotype was sampled from a man between 18 and 35 years old in good health.

CDR3 protein: CASSIRDDSYNSPLHF. In nucleotides, the CDR3 is TGCGCCAGCAGCATAAGGGACGACTCCTATAATTCACCCCTCCACTTT. The chain has TRBV5-1 and TRBJ1-6, with D possibly TRBD1 on 5 matching bases. V gave up 4 bases and J gave up 0 bases, with 11 bases separating them. Germline V gives CDR1 SGHRS, CDR2 YFSETQ. The CDR3 length is 16 residues. The whole variable domain, remainder taken from reference TRBV5-1 and TRBJ1-6, is KAGVTQTPRYLIKTRGQQVTLSCSPISGHRSVSWYQQTPGQGLQFLFEYFSETQRNKGNFPGRFSGRQFSNSRSEMNVSTLELGDSALYLCASSIRDDSYNSPLHFGNGTRLTVT.